This T cell receptor (beta chain) was sequenced in a study of shared clonotypes between healthy human individuals. Original processing notes: Filtering differed because ImmunoSEQ produced junction-only sequences that carried no quality scores. Measured with immunoSEQ multiplex PCR; TCRdb has only the in-frame clones, and not every one. V, J and clone size derive from that table, while D and trimming were established from the DNA sequence. The repertoire holds about 2.4 million clones, 93% seen once, with 0.36% in the top ten. Germline V gives CDR1 MDHEN, CDR2 SYDVKM. Trimming removed 2 bases from V and 11 bases from J, with 18 bases in between. The CDR3 runs 14 residues. Study-wide results and limits: Among several donors, approximately 5.4% of naive CD4 clonotypes were found in common. Clonotypes shared by all four sorted-subset donors had higher generation probabilities than non-shared clonotypes.

Subsets obtained from CD4+ cells comprised CD45RA+ naive and CD45RA-negative memory cells. As to this clone: The antigen remains unidentified.

The J gene is TRBJ2-5, the V gene TRBV28; perhaps D is TRBD1 or TRBD2 (5 bases each). The sequence came from a man younger than 30 in good health. Some clones in this sample may be carry-over from other donors' samples. The sample was naive CD4+ T cells from PBMCs. Subset meaning: CD45RA+ positively selected. The CDR3 DNA reads TGTGCCAGCAGTTTAGCTACGGAGATAGGGGAGCAGTACTTC. It codes for CASSLATEIGEQYF.